The entry below gives a single T cell receptor beta chain sequence along with its context. Its antigen is as yet unknown. The sequence runs out 3 residues before the end of the CDR3; the remainder is reconstructed from the germline J gene. Assay used: immunoSEQ multiplex PCR; TCRdb lists only in-frame clones, some missing. The specimen's table records about 52,000 clones. Unstimulated Tregs (CD4+CD25+CD127-) and CD4+CD25- non-Tregs were sorted from PBMCs. The sample is drawn from a study of Tregs in tolerant kidney transplant recipients. Background on the study: Recipients received nonmyeloablative bone marrow transplants from related graft donors, with transient mixed chimerism.

The CDR3 covers 12 residues. The germline V gene encodes CDR1 KGHSH and CDR2 LQKENI. Findings and caveats of the study: Antigen-driven expansion was suggested because donor-specific Tregs expanded more than all Tregs in tolerant patients.

The rearrangement links TRBV18 to TRBJ2-6; TRBD1 matches 7 bases. This TCR derives from a human donor who received a combined kidney and bone marrow transplant. The source material was CD4+ T cells from blood, sampled before the transplant. CDR3 amino acids: CASSPDRSVLTF. Incomplete CDR3 DNA: TGTGCCAGCTCACCGGACAGGTCGGTC.